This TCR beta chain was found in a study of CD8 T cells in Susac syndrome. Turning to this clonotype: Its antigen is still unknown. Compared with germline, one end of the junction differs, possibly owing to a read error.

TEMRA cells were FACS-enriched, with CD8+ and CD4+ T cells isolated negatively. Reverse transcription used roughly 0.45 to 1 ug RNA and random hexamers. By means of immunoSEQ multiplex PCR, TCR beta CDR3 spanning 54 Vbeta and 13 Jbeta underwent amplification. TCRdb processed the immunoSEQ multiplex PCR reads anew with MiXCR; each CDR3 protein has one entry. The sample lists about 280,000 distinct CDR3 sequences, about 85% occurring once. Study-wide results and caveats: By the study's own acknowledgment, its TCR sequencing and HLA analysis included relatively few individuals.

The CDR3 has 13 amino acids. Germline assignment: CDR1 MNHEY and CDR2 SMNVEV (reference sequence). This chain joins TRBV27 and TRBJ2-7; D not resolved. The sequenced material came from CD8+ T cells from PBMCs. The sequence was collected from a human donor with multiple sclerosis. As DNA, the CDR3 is TGTGCCGGCAGTTTTTTACAGAATTACGAGCAGTACTTC. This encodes CAGSFLQNYEQYF.